Listed below are T cell receptor beta chains from one sample, sequenced in a study of monozygotic twins with inflammatory bowel disease. TCRdb re-called the 5' RACE reads; one entry per CDR3 protein, DNA not given. The data include a few hundred thousand distinct CDR3 sequences; the top ten clones carry roughly 1.5%. Material for sequencing was blood. All receptors derive from a human donor with ulcerative colitis or Crohn's disease, or a healthy co-twin of an affected twin (not recorded which). The CDR3 runs from the conserved cysteine through the conserved F or W.

V gene	J gene	CDR3 protein
TRBV5-1	TRBJ2-5	CASSLGAAQETQYF
TRBV18	TRBJ1-1	CASSPSSRNTEAFF
TRBV20-1	TRBJ1-6	CSASPPGWVVGSPLHF
TRBV28	TRBJ2-7	CASISTDGYEQYF
TRBV6-1	TRBJ1-3	CASSEAENPGNTIYF
TRBV5-1	TRBJ2-1	CASSLVGRAYNEQFF
TRBV19	TRBJ2-3	CASARLGVPDTQYF
TRBV5-1	TRBJ1-1	CASSLAGFTEAFF
TRBV6-1	TRBJ1-2	CASTRTLYYGYTF
TRBV14	TRBJ1-1	CASSQEQTNTEAFF
TRBV11-2	TRBJ2-1	CASSLDPTGAQQFF
TRBV2	TRBJ1-5	CASSDLGNHSPNQPQHF
TRBV10-3	TRBJ2-7	CAISDRSSYEQYF
TRBV7-3	TRBJ2-7	CASSLGGGSNYEQYF
TRBV12-3/TRBV12-4	TRBJ1-5	CASRLDSSQNQPQHF
TRBV6-2/TRBV6-3	TRBJ1-1	CASSWRQLNTEAFF
TRBV7-2	TRBJ1-1	CASKNRLGTEAFF
TRBV9	TRBJ2-7	CASSTAGTSLYEQYF
TRBV5-1	TRBJ2-1	CASSFGAIDEQFF
TRBV3-1	TRBJ1-2	CASSQGTGNNGYTF
TRBV20-1	TRBJ1-2	CSANFRSGYTF
TRBV7-2	TRBJ1-5	CASSPGPQGNQPQHF
TRBV5-1	TRBJ2-3	CASSAGLKTDTQYF
TRBV6-6	TRBJ1-2	CASTPGNVNYGYTF
TRBV7-2	TRBJ2-1	CASSLRGYNEQFF
TRBV5-1	TRBJ2-7	CASSPVQGISYEQYF
TRBV12-3/TRBV12-4	TRBJ2-3	CASSMLGSDTQYF
TRBV7-9	TRBJ2-3	CASSSAGGTDTQYF
TRBV5-5	TRBJ1-2	CASSLAGSLPTNYGYTF
TRBV5-1	TRBJ2-7	CASSLRGGWYEQYF
TRBV20-1	TRBJ1-6	CSAEDRGGNSPLHF
TRBV20-1	TRBJ2-5	CSARLQDQETQYF
TRBV7-2	TRBJ2-1	CASSLLVGGARNEQFF
TRBV15	TRBJ1-5	CATTDTGNGNQPQHF
TRBV20-1	TRBJ1-2	CSARDTWGQGGDGYTF
TRBV7-2	TRBJ2-1	CASSANPRWEQFF